This entry is about one T cell receptor beta chain. Germline V gene lookup returns CDR1 LGHNA and CDR2 YSLEER. This CDR3 region has 14 residues. Trimming cost V 0 bases and J 4 bases, with 9 bases left between them. Participants reported their clinical history, and cohort assignment relied on those reports. These data are taken from a study of blood T cell repertoires in COVID-19. Clones were read by immunoSEQ multiplex PCR, and TCRdb kept only the in-frame ones, dropping some. The table includes 200,000 to 300,000 clones, roughly 86% detected once. The specimen was PBMCs or T cells enriched from blood (not recorded which). The V call is TRBV4-3, the J call TRBJ1-2, with D perhaps matching TRBD1 (5 bases). This receptor was obtained from a woman under 30 who had recovered from COVID-19. The CDR3 DNA follows: TGCGCCAGCAGCCAAGATACGGACACCTATGGCTACACCTTC. Its protein product is CASSQDTDTYGYTF.